These 2 T cell receptor beta chains were sequenced from one sample in a study of blood T cell repertoires in COVID-19. This table comes from immunoSEQ multiplex PCR, and its TCRdb copy is limited to in-frame clones, with some not included. Found here are around 64,000 clones, roughly 91% of them singletons; the top ten hold approximately 10%. Sequenced: peripheral blood. The receptors originated from a woman under 30 with acute or convalescent COVID-19.

V is TRBV7-8 and J is TRBJ2-7; 8 bases line up with TRBD2. After removal of 0 bases from V and 4 bases from J, the junction contained 14 bases not matched to a gene. The germline V gene encodes CDR1 SGHVS and CDR2 FQNEAQ. This CDR3 is built from 18 residues. CDR3 sequence reads: CASSLAAWASGSSYEQYF. In nucleotides, the CDR3 is TGTGCCAGCAGCTTAGCTGCGTGGGCCAGCGGGAGTTCGTACGAGCAGTACTTC.

J is TRBJ1-2 and V is TRBV7-2; D possibly corresponds to TRBD1 (5 bases). The CDR3 runs to 16 residues. Germline loops: CDR1 SGHTA, CDR2 FQGNSA. The ends were cut back, 8 bases at V and 4 bases at J, with 23 bases in the middle. CDR3 in DNA: TGTGCCAGCGCCCCTGGGGGGGTCTGGGGTGGCTATGGCTACACCTTC. Its protein is CASAPGGVWGGYGYTF.